The TCR beta chain described here comes from a study of T cell repertoires in cytomegalovirus infection. About the research overall: CMV epitopes that were recently identified and HLA-C-restricted were used alongside well-studied HLA-B-restricted ones. Study-wide points: Clonotype analysis showed dominance of the ex vivo response by HLA-C-restricted CMV-specific TCR beta clonotypes. Cumulative public TCR beta family frequency identified carriers of CMV plus the relevant HLA.

V lost 6 bases to trimming and J lost 7 bases; unmatched junction nucleotides: 2. Germline CDR1 SNHLY, CDR2 FYNNEI. The length of the CDR3 is 11 residues. This clonotype was counted only a few times. The antigen is undetermined. TCRdb re-called the reads through MiXCR, storing one row per CDR3 protein. The sample has under 850,000 distinct CDR3 sequences, about 33% seen once. The TCR originated in a human donor in good health (CMV status not recorded). Some clones in this sample may be carry-over from other donors' samples. The gene calls are TRBV2 and TRBJ1-2, with 7 bases aligning to TRBD1. Sequences were derived from cultured PBMCs, sampled from culture after CMV antigen stimulation. DNA of the CDR3: TGTGCCAGCAGGGACAGGCTTGGCTACACCTTC. Its protein product is CASRDRLGYTF.